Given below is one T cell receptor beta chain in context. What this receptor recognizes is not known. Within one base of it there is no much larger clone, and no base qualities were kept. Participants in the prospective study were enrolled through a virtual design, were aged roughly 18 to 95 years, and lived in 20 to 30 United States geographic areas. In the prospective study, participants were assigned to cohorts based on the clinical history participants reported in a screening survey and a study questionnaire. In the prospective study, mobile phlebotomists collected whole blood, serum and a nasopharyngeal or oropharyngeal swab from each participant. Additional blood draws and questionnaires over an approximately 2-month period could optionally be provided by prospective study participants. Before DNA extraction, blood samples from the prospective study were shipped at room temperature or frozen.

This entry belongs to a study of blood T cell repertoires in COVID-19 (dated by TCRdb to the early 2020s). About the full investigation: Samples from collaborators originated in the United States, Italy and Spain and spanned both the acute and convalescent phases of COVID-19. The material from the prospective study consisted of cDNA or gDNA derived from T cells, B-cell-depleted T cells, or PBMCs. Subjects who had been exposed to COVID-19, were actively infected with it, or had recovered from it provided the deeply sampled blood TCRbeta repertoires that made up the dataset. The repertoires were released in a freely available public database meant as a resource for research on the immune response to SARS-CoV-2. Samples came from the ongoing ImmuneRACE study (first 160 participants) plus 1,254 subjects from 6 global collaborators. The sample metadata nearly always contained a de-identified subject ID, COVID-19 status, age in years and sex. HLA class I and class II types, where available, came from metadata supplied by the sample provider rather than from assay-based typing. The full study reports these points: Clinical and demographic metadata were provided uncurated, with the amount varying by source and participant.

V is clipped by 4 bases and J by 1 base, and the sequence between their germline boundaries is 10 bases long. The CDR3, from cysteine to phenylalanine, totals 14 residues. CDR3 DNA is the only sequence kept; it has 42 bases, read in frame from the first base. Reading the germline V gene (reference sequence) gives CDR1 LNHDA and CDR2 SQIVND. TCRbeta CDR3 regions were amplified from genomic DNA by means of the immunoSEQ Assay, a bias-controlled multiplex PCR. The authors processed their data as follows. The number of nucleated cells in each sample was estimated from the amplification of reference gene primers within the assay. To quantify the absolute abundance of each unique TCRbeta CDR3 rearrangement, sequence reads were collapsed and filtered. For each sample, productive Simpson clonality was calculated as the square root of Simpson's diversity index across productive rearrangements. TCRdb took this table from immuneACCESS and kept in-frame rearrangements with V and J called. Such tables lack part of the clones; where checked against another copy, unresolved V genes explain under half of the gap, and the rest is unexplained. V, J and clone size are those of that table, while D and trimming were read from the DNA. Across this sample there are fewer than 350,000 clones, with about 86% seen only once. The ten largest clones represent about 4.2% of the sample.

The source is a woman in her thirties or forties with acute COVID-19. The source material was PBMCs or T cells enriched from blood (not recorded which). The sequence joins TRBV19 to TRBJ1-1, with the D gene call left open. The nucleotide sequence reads TGTGCCAGTAGTAAAGGACTTCAGAACACTGAAGCTTTCTTT. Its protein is CASSKGLQNTEAFF.